The clone carrying this T cell receptor beta chain was detected ten times or more. Its antigen is not known. This entry comes from a study of T cells in Graves' hyperthyroidism and ophthalmopathy. The study included ophthalmopathy patients with Clinical Activity Score at least 3, NOSPECS grade at least 4 and duration under 3 months. Fresh peripheral blood, 10 ml, was the source of the PBMCs. Study-level findings and limits: It was a median approximately six months before onset that the model predicted ophthalmopathy.

Authors of the study amplified TCR beta CDR3 regions from RNA transcripts. A set of HTBI primers served as the primers for a first-round RT-PCR of the TCR CDR3. Using its own MiXCR run on the multiplex PCR reads, TCRdb lists one record per CDR3 protein. The sample records hundreds of thousands of distinct CDR3 sequences, roughly 15% being singletons. This CDR3 has 15 residues. The ends were cut back, 0 bases at V and 4 bases at J, with 12 bases in the middle. The germline CDR1 and CDR2 sequences are ENHRY and SYGVKD. V usage is TRBV10-3 and J usage is TRBJ1-2, with unresolved D. The source of this sequence is a woman aged 40 to 55 with Graves' ophthalmopathy. The sample was blood. The DNA for the CDR3 is TGTGCCATCAGTGAGTCGGAAGGGAGGGCCTATGGCTACACCTTC. Protein product: CAISESEGRAYGYTF.